This T cell receptor beta chain originates from a study of T cell responses to AZD1222 COVID-19 vaccine. In regard to this clone: Its antigen is unknown.

The ends lost 5 bases at V and 2 bases at J; junction bases unmatched: 5. The germline gives CDR1 LGHNT, CDR2 FRNRAP. CDR3 length: 14 amino acids. Overall study findings and caveats: Vaccine-associated CD4 TCRs spanned spike, dominant at 160-218 and 743-854. Donor demographics were predominantly white British with a female majority; clonal diversity may be underestimated.

The assay was immunoSEQ multiplex PCR, and TCRdb's table has in-frame clones only and misses some. The sample yields roughly 15,000 clones, about three quarters seen once. Material: peripheral blood, obtained 28 days after the second AZD1222 dose. This receptor was obtained from an adult who received the AZD1222 COVID-19 vaccine. This chain uses TRBV12-5 with TRBJ1-2; 7 nucleotides match TRBD1. CDR3 nucleotides: TGTGCTAGTGGTCCCACAGGGGCAAACTATGGCTACACCTTC. This codes for CASGPTGANYGYTF.